This TCR beta chain is from a study of blood T cell repertoires in COVID-19. Study overall: Sample material is recorded as cDNA or gDNA derived from T cells, B-cell-depleted T cells, or PBMCs.

Original data processing: By means of reference gene primer amplification, nucleated cell counts were estimated. Repertoires were generated with immunoSEQ multiplex PCR, while TCRdb's copy carries only in-frame clones and drops some. V and J calls and clone size are copied from that table; D and trimming were computed from the DNA. Of about 62,000 clones in the sample, 75% to 90% were seen once. In germline, CDR1 is SQVTM, CDR2 ANQGSEA. Trimming pared 4 bases from V and 0 bases from J, leaving 10 bases between. The CDR3 has 14 residues. This TCR was recovered from a woman in her fifties or sixties with COVID-19, enrolled during active disease. The chain couples TRBV29-1 to TRBJ2-1; D not certain. Specimen: peripheral blood. CDR3 region: CSVVLVTSYNEQFF. The DNA of the CDR3 is TGCAGCGTTGTCCTAGTAACCTCCTACAATGAGCAGTTCTTC.